The next 18 T cell receptor beta chains were all read from a single sample in a study of blood T cell repertoires in COVID-19. Using immunoSEQ multiplex PCR, the repertoire was profiled, and TCRdb retains in-frame clones only, with some absent. The sample comprises 300,000 to 350,000 clones, approximately 89% of which are singletons, and roughly a tenth rests with the top ten. Sequencing was carried out using PBMCs or T cells enriched from blood (not recorded which). These receptors all stem from a woman aged 25 to 39 who had recovered from COVID-19.

V usage is TRBV27 and J usage is TRBJ2-1, with 10 positions matching TRBD2. The V and J ends lost 10 bases and 2 bases, in that order; junction bases with no gene match: 17. Germline V gene data show CDR1 as MNHEY and CDR2 as SMNVEV (reference sequence). This CDR3 has 18 amino acids. The CDR3 loop is CATSLASGSEGAYNEQFF. The CDR3 DNA reads TGTGCCACCTCCCTGGCTAGCGGGAGCGAGGGGGCCTACAATGAGCAGTTCTTC.

The CDR3, as DNA: TGCAGTGCTAGTTGGACAGGGAGGGCTTTCTTT. Its translation is CSASWTGRAFF. V gene TRBV20-1 combines with J gene TRBJ1-1, with 8 bases lining up with TRBD1. The CDR3 covers 11 residues. The germline V gene encodes CDR1 DFQATT and CDR2 SNEGSKA (reference sequence). Trimming at V came to 3 bases and at J to 11 bases, leaving 5 bases not matched to a gene.

The chain carries TRBV19 and TRBJ1-1, with TRBD1 identical over 7 bases. V dropped 5 bases and J dropped 0; count of bases not matched to a gene: 6. The germline V gene has CDR1 LNHDA and CDR2 SQIVND (reference sequence). This CDR3 spans 15 amino acids. DNA of the CDR3: TGTGCCAGTAGTGGCCGACAGGGAATGAACACTGAAGCTTTCTTT. It yields the protein CASSGRQGMNTEAFF. Variable domain in full (rest from reference TRBV19 and TRBJ1-1): DGGITQSPKYLFRKEGQNVTLSCEQNLNHDAMYWYRQDPGQGLRLIYYSQIVNDFQKGDIAEGYSVSREKKESFPLTVTSAQKNPTAFYLCASSGRQGMNTEAFFGQGTRLTVV.

V is TRBV6-6 and J is TRBJ1-2; no firm D call. This CDR3 region has 13 residues. Germline assignment: CDR1 MNHNY and CDR2 SVGAGI (reference sequence). Trimming shortened V by 2 bases and J by 6 bases, and 10 bases separated the two germline ends. The CDR3 is CASSYLSGNGYTF. For the CDR3, the DNA is TGTGCCAGCAGTTACCTATCGGGGAATGGCTACACCTTC.

The V call is TRBV21-1, the J call TRBJ2-7; TRBD2, the D gene given by the table, was not confirmed from the DNA. TRBV21-1 is a pseudogene. The CDR3 contains 15 residues. The CDR3 region has the DNA TGTGCCACACCTTGGGAGAGGGAGGGTTGGGACGAGCAGTACTTC. The encoded protein is CATPWEREGWDEQYF.

The chain uses TRBV28 and TRBJ2-1; 7 bases agree with TRBD2. The CDR3 consists of 15 residues. The V and J ends lost 7 bases and 4 bases, in that order; junction bases with no gene match: 10. Germline CDR1 is MDHEN and CDR2 is SYDVKM. The CDR3 region is CASKRGEDLYNEQFF. The CDR3 DNA reads as TGTGCCAGCAAGCGGGGTGAGGACCTTTACAATGAGCAGTTCTTC.

The V gene is TRBV29-1, the J gene TRBJ1-2; possible D gene TRBD1, 6 bases. Per the germline V gene, CDR1 is SQVTM and CDR2 is ANQGSEA. With 6 bases removed from V and 1 base from J, the gap between germline ends came to 9 bases. The CDR3 consists of 12 residues. This CDR3 is CSVTDSNYGYTF. CDR3 in DNA: TGCAGCGTCACGGACAGTAACTATGGCTACACCTTC.

The CDR3: CASSLDRVDKNIQYF. CDR3 bases: TGTGCCAGCAGCCTAGACAGGGTTGACAAAAACATTCAGTACTTC. The genes are TRBV9 and TRBJ2-4, with 7 positions matching TRBD1. V lost 4 bases, J lost 3 bases, and 7 bases stayed unmatched. This CDR3 comprises 15 residues. CDR1 and CDR2 (germline): SGDLS, YYNGEE. The full variable domain, rest sourced from reference TRBV9 and TRBJ2-4, is DSGVTQTPKHLITATGQRVTLRCSPRSGDLSVYWYQQSLDQGLQFLIQYYNGEERAKGNILERFSAQQFPDLHSELNLSSLELGDSALYFCASSLDRVDKNIQYFGAGTRLSVL.

The chain joins TRBV15 to TRBJ1-6; D might be TRBD1 (5 bases). Trimming cost V 0 bases and J 5 bases, with 11 bases left between them. Germline CDR1 is LNHNV and CDR2 is YYDKDF (reference sequence). The CDR3 is 16 amino acids. The DNA for the CDR3 is TGTGCCACCAGCAGAGATGGGGCCGGAAATAATTCACCCCTCCACTTT. As protein: CATSRDGAGNNSPLHF.

This clone was counted a few times. The chain combines TRBV2 with TRBJ1-4; D possibly corresponds to TRBD1 (5 bases). Germline-derived CDR1 and CDR2 are SNHLY and FYNNEI. This CDR3 comprises 18 residues. With 1 base removed from V and 0 bases from J, the gap between germline ends came to 15 bases. CDR3 sequence reads: CASSEVRGSDATNEKLFF. In DNA form, the CDR3 reads TGTGCCAGCAGTGAAGTTAGGGGCAGTGATGCAACTAATGAAAAACTGTTTTTT.

The chain employs TRBV24-1 and TRBJ2-3; D is undetermined. Germline CDR1 KGHDR, CDR2 SFDVKD. V was cut by 9 bases and J by 0 bases, with 12 bases left in between. The CDR3 has 14 amino acids. CDR3 sequence: CATQTVPSTDTQYF. The CDR3 coding sequence is TGTGCCACCCAAACAGTTCCTAGCACAGATACGCAGTATTTT.

V and J are TRBV5-6 and TRBJ1-1; weak D call: TRBD1 (6 bases). Deletions cut 2 bases from V and 4 bases from J, with 15 bases between. Germline CDR1 is SGHDT and CDR2 is YYEEEE. This CDR3 is 15 amino acids long. CDR3 sequence: CASSFVGGQGTEAFF. CDR3 bases: TGTGCCAGCAGCTTCGTAGGGGGTCAGGGCACTGAAGCTTTCTTT.

The rearrangement links TRBV7-2 to TRBJ1-3; D remains unclear. This CDR3 is 14 amino acids long. Germline V gene lookup returns CDR1 SGHTA and CDR2 FQGNSA. V was pared by 1 base and J by 4 bases, with 8 bases between. The CDR3 region has the DNA TGTGCCAGCAGCTTAGTTTTCCAGGGAAACACCATATATTTT. Amino acid sequence: CASSLVFQGNTIYF.

CDR3 residues: CAISVSADTGELFF. The CDR3 DNA sequence: TGTGCCATCAGTGTGAGTGCCGACACCGGGGAGCTGTTTTTT. The chain combines TRBV10-3 with TRBJ2-2; D unclear. Germline loops: CDR1 ENHRY, CDR2 SYGVKD. This CDR3 is built from 14 residues. Trimming pared 4 bases from V and 3 bases from J, leaving 9 bases between.

The chain has TRBV5-6 and TRBJ1-6; perhaps TRBD1 as D (6 bases). Trimming removed 4 bases from V and 8 bases from J, with 16 bases in between. Germline CDR1 SGHDT, CDR2 YYEEEE. There are 15 residues in the CDR3. In DNA form, the CDR3 reads TGTGCCAGCAGCCTGGGGACAATCAACGATTCACCCCTCCACTTT. It yields the protein CASSLGTINDSPLHF.

This chain links TRBV5-1 with TRBJ2-4, with 7 bases matching TRBD2. Germline V CDR1 and CDR2: SGHRS, YFSETQ. The CDR3 loop spans 15 amino acids. V lost 4 bases and J lost 8; bases outside the gene matches: 12. The CDR3 DNA is TGCGCCAGCAGCGCTGGGAGGGCCGCGAAAGACATTCAGTACTTC. Its translation is CASSAGRAAKDIQYF.

This clone was recorded only once. This sequence joins TRBV6-5 and TRBJ2-7; tentatively, D is TRBD2 (6 bases). CDR3 size: 12 residues. Germline loops: CDR1 MNHEY, CDR2 SVGAGI. Between the trimmed V and J ends, which lost 8 bases and 2 bases, there was a span of 10 bases. The chain's CDR3 is CASEGGAYEQYF. The CDR3 nucleotides are TGTGCCAGCGAGGGAGGTGCCTACGAGCAGTACTTC.

CDR3 DNA sequence: TGTGCCAGCTCACAAAGGCTGCGGGACAGCGGTGGAGGCTACACCTTC. This translates into CASSQRLRDSGGGYTF. J is TRBJ1-2 and V is TRBV18; 7 bases are shared with TRBD1. CDR1 is KGHSH, CDR2 LQKENI, per germline. This CDR3 contains 16 residues. The ends lost 4 bases at V and 8 bases at J; junction bases unmatched: 16. The variable domain in full, with the rest retrieved from reference TRBV18 and TRBJ1-2, is NAGVMQNPRHLVRRRGQEARLRCSPMKGHSHVYWYRQLPEEGLKFMVYLQKENIIDESGMPKERFSAEFPKEGPSILRIQQVVRGDSAAYFCASSQRLRDSGGGYTFGSGTRLTVV.